The next 6 T cell receptor beta chains were all read from a single sample in a study of CD8 T cells in Susac syndrome. Random hexamers were used to reverse transcribe roughly 0.5 to 1 ug of RNA. TCRdb reprocessed the immunoSEQ multiplex PCR reads with MiXCR, giving one entry per CDR3 protein. The sample consists of about 160,000 distinct CDR3 sequences, about 94% of them appearing once. Sequencing input: CD4+ T cells from PBMCs. The origin of the receptors is a human donor in good health.

The rearrangement joins TRBV20-1 to TRBJ2-3; D tentatively fits TRBD1 or TRBD2 (6 bases each). The CDR3 is 13 residues long. CDR1 is DFQATT and CDR2 is SNEGSKA in the germline V gene (reference sequence). V lost 8 bases and J lost 3, with 15 bases in between. This CDR3 is CSTGASGTDTQYF. The CDR3 nucleotides are TGCAGTACGGGGGCATCGGGTACAGATACGCAGTATTTT.

The rearrangement uses TRBV5-1 and TRBJ2-2, with D maybe TRBD2 (6 bases). This CDR3 region has 13 residues. V lost 4 bases and J 4 bases, leaving 8 bases between the germline ends. Germline CDR1 and CDR2: SGHRS and YFSETQ. The CDR3 loop is CASSAGFTGELFF. CDR3 DNA sequence: TGCGCCAGCAGCGCGGGGTTCACCGGGGAGCTGTTTTTT.

DNA for the CDR3: TGTGCCAGCCCCAAAGCGGGGGTGAGCACAGATACGCAGTATTTT. This encodes CASPKAGVSTDTQYF. The chain recombines TRBV7-9 with TRBJ2-3, with 8 bases matching TRBD2. Per germline, CDR1 SEHNR and CDR2 FQNEAQ (reference sequence). V shed 8 bases and J 0 bases; nucleotides not matched to a gene: 7. The CDR3 covers 15 residues.

V is TRBV20-1 and J is TRBJ2-3, with 8 bases aligning to TRBD1. The CDR3 consists of 14 residues. With 5 bases clipped from V and 8 bases from J, the junction kept 12 bases outside the gene matches. Germline values: CDR1 DFQATT, CDR2 SNEGSKA (reference sequence). The CDR3 sequence is CSAGPGQGTATQYF. The CDR3 DNA reads TGCAGTGCTGGGCCCGGACAGGGTACGGCTACGCAGTATTTT.

The J gene is TRBJ2-5, the V gene TRBV2, with 8 nucleotides matching TRBD1. The V gene's germline CDR1 is SNHLY and CDR2 FYNNEI. The junction had 1 base not matched to a gene; V was cut back by 8 bases and J by 2 bases. The CDR3 runs 12 residues. The CDR3: CASYRGQETQYF. The DNA for the CDR3 is TGTGCCAGCTACAGGGGGCAAGAGACCCAGTACTTC.

The rearrangement links TRBV19 to TRBJ2-2; D uncertain. The CDR3 totals 14 residues. CDR1 and CDR2 (germline): LNHDA, SQIVND (reference sequence). V was pared by 8 bases and J by 2 bases, with 12 bases between. CDR3: CASLPQVNTGELFF. The CDR3 nucleotides are TGTGCCAGTCTTCCCCAGGTTAACACCGGGGAGCTGTTTTTT.